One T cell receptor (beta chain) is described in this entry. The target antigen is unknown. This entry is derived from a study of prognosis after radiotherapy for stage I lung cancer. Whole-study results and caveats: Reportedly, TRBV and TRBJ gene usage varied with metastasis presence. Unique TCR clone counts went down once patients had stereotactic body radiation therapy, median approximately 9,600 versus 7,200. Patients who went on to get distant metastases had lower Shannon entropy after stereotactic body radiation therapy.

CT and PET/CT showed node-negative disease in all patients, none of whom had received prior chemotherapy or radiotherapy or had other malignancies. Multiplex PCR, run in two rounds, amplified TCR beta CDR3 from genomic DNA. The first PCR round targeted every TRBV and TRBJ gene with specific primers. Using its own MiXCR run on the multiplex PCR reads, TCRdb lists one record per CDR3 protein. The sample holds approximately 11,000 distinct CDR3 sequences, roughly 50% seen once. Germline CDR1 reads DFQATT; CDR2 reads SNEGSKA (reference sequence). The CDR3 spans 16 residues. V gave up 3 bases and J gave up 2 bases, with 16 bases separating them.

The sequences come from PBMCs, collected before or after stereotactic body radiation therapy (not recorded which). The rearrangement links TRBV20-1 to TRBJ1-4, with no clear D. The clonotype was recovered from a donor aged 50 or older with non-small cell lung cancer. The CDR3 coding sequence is TGCAGTGCTAGGGATCCGGGCCATCGGACTAATGAAAAACTGTTTTTT. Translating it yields CSARDPGHRTNEKLFF.